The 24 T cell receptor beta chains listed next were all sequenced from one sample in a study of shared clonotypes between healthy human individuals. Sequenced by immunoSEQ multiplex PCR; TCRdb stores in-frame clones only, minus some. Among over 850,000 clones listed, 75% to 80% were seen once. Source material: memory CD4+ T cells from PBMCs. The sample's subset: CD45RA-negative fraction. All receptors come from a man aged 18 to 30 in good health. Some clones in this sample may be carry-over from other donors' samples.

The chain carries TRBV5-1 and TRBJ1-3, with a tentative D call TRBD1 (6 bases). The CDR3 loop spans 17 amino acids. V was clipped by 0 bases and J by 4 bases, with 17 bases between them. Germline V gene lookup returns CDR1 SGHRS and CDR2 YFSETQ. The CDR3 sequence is CASSLDRTDRGGNTIYF. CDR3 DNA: TGCGCCAGCAGCTTGGATCGGACAGATAGAGGCGGAAACACCATATATTTT.

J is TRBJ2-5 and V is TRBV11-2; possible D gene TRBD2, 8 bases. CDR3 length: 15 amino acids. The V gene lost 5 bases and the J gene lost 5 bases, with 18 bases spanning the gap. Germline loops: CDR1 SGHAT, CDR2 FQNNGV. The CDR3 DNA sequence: TGTGCCAGCAGCCCGAGGGGGCCTAGCGGGGAGACCCAGTACTTC. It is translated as CASSPRGPSGETQYF.

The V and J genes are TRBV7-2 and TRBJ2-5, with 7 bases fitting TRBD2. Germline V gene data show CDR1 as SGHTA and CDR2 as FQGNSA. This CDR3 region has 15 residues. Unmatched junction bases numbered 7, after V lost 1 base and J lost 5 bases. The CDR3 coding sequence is TGTGCCAGCAGCTTAGAAGGCGGGAGACTCGAGACCCAGTACTTC. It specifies CASSLEGGRLETQYF.

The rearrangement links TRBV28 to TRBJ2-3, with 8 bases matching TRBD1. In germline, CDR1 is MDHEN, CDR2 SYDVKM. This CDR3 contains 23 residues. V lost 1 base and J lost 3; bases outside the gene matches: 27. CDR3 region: CASSLSFISGGRSHRTGTDTQYF. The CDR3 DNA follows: TGTGCCAGCAGTTTATCTTTTATTTCAGGCGGGCGCAGCCATAGGACAGGGACAGATACGCAGTATTTT.

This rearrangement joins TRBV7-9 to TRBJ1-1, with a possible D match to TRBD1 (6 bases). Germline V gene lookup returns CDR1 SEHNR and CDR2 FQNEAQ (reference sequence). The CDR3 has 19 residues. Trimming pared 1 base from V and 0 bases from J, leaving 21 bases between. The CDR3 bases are TGTGCCAGCAGCTTAGTAGGGGGATTTTGGACAGCAATGAACACTGAAGCTTTCTTT. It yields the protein CASSLVGGFWTAMNTEAFF.

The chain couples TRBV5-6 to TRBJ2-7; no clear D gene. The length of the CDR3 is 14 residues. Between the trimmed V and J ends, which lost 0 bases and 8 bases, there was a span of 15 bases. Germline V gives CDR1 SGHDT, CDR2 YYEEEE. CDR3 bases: TGTGCCAGCAGCTTGGCTGGGAAAACGAGACAGCAGTACTTC. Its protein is CASSLAGKTRQQYF.

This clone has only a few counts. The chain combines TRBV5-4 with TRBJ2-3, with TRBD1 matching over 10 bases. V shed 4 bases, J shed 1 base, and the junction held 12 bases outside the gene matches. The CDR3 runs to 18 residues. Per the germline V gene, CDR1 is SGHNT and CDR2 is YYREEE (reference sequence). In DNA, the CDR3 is TGTGCCAGCAGCAGACCAATCTTCGGGACAGGGGGCACAGATACGCAGTATTTT. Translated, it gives CASSRPIFGTGGTDTQYF.

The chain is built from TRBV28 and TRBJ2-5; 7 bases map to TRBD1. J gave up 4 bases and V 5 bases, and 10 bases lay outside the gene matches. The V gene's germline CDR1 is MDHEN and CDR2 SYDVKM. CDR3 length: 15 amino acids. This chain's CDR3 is CASSILQGLGETQYF. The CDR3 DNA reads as TGTGCCAGCAGTATCCTACAGGGGTTGGGAGAGACCCAGTACTTC.

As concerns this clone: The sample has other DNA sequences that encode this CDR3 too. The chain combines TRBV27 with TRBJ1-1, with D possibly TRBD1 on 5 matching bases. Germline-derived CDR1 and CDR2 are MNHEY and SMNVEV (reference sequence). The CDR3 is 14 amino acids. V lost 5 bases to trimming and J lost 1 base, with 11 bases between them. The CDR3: CASSLGTRNTEAFF. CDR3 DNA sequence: TGTGCCAGCAGTCTCGGGACTCGGAACACTGAAGCTTTCTTT.

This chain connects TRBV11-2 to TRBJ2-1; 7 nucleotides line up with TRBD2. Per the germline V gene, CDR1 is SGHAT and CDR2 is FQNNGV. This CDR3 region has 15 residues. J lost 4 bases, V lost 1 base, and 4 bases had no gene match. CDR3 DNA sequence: TGTGCCAGCAGCTTAGGCGGGAGATCATACAATGAGCAGTTCTTC. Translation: CASSLGGRSYNEQFF. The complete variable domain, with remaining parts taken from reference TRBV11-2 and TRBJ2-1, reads EAGVAQSPRYKIIEKRQSVAFWCNPISGHATLYWYQQILGQGPKLLIQFQNNGVVDDSQLPKDRFSAERLKGVDSTLKIQPAKLEDSAVYLCASSLGGRSYNEQFFGPGTRLTVL.

The CDR3: CASRFNTGELFF. For the CDR3, the DNA is TGTGCCAGCAGATTTAACACCGGGGAGCTGTTTTTT. This chain joins TRBV6-5 and TRBJ2-2; D is undetermined. Trimming removed 6 bases from V and 2 bases from J, with 4 bases in between. The CDR3 runs 12 residues. Per germline, CDR1 MNHEY and CDR2 SVGAGI.

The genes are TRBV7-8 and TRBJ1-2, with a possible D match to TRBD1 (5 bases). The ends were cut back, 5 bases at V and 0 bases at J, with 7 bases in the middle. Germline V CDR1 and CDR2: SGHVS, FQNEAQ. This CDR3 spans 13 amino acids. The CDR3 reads CASSQGSNYGYTF. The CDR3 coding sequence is TGTGCCAGCAGCCAGGGCTCTAACTATGGCTACACCTTC.

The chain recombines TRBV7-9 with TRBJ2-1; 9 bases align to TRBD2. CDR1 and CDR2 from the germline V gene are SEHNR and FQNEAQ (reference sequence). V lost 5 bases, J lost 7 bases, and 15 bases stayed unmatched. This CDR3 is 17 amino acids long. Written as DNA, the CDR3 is TGTGCCAGCAGCCCTCGCCCGCCTAGCGGGAACTGGAATGAGCAGTTCTTC. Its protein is CASSPRPPSGNWNEQFF.

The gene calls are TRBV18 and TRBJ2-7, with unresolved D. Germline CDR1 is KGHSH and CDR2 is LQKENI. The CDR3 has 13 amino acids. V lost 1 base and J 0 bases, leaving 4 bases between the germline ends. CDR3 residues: CASSPLYSYEQYF. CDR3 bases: TGTGCCAGCTCACCACTTTACTCCTACGAGCAGTACTTC.

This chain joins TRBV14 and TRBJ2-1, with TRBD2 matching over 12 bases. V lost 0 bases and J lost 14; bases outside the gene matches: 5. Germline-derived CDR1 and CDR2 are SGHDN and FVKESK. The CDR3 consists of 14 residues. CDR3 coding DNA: TGTGCCAGCAGCCAAGACCTAGCGGGAGGGCCCGAGTTCTTC. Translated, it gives CASSQDLAGGPEFF.

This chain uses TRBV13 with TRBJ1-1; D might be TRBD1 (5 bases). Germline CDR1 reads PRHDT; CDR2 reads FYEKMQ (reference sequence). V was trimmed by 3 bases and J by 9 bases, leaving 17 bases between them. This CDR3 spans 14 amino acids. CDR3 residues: CASSFSTFREKAFF. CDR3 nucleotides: TGTGCCAGCAGCTTTTCTACATTCAGGGAGAAAGCTTTCTTT.

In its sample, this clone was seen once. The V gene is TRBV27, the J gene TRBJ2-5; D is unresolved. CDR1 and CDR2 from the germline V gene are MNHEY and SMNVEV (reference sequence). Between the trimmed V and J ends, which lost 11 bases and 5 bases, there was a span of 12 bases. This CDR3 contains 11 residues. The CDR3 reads CADPPLETQYF. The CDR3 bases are TGTGCCGACCCCCCCCTGGAGACCCAGTACTTC.

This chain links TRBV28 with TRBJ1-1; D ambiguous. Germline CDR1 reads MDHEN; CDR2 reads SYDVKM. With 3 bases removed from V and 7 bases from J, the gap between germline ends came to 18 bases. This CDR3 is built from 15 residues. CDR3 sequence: CASSLASTRHFEAFF. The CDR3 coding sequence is TGTGCCAGCAGTTTGGCTTCGACTAGACATTTTGAAGCTTTCTTT.

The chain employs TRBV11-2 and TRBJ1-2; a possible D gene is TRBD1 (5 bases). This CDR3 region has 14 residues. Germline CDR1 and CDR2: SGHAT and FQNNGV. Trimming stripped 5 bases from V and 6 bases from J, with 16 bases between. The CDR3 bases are TGTGCCAGCAGCGTTTATGGGAGAGGGGATGGCTACACCTTC. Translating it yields CASSVYGRGDGYTF.

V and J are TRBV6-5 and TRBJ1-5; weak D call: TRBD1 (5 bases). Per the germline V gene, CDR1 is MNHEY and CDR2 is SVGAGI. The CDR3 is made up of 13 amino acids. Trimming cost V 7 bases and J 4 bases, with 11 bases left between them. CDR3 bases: TGTGCCAGCAAGCCAGGGATGAATCAGCCCCAGCATTTT. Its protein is CASKPGMNQPQHF.

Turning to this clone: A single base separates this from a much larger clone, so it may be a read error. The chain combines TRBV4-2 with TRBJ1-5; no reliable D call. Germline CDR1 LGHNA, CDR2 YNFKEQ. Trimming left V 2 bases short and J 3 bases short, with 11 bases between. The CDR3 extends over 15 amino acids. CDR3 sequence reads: CASSQHWGYNQPQHF. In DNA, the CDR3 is TGTGCCAGCAGCCAACACTGGGGTTACAATCAGCCCCAGCATTTT.

The CDR3 coding sequence is TGTGCCAGCGCAGTCGCAGGACACGGGCAAGAGAATGGGGCCCAGTACTTC. Its translation is CASAVAGHGQENGAQYF. This chain links TRBV28 with TRBJ2-5, with D maybe TRBD1 (5 bases). The CDR3 is made up of 17 amino acids. CDR1 is MDHEN and CDR2 is SYDVKM in the germline V gene. V lost 8 bases and J 9 bases, leaving 31 bases between the germline ends.

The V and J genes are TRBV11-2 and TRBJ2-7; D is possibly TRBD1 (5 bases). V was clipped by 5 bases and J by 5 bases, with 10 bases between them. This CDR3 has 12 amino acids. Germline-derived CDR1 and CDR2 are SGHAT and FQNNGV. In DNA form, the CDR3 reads TGTGCCAGCAGCCCCGACAGCAACGAGCAGTACTTC. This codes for CASSPDSNEQYF.

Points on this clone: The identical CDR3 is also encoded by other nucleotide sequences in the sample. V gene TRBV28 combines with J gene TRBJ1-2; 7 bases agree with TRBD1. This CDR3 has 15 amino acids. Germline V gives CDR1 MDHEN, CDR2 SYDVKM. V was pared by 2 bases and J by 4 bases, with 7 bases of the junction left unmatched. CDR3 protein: CASSLTGAGGYGYTF. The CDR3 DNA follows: TGTGCCAGCAGTTTAACAGGGGCCGGGGGCTATGGCTACACCTTC.